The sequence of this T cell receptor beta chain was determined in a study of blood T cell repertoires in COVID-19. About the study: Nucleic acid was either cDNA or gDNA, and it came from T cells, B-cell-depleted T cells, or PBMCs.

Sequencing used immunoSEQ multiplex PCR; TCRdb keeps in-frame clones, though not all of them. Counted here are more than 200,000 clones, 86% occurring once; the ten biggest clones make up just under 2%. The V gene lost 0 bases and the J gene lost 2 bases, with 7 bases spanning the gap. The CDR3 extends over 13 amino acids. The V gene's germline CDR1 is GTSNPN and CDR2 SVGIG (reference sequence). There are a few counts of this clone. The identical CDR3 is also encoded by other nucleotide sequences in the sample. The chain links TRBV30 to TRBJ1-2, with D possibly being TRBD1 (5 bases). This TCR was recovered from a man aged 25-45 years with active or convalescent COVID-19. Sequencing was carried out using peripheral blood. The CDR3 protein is CAWSVQANYGYTF. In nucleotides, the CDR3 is TGTGCCTGGAGTGTACAGGCAAACTATGGCTACACCTTC.